Shown below are 30 T cell receptor beta chains from a single sample sequenced in a study of vaccination effects on CD4 cells after COVID-19. For these receptors, no antigen is known. Antigen-specific CD4+ T cells were expanded (with viral peptide pools) by the ViraFEST assay ahead of sequencing. Cultured cells yielded isolated CD4+ T cells after less than 11 days. It was two doses of either the BNT162b2 or mRNA-1273 vaccine that participants received. The method was immunoSEQ multiplex PCR; TCRdb's version includes in-frame clones alone and lacks a portion of them. The sample carries about 33,000 clones, 72% recorded once. The input for sequencing was CD4+ T cells from PBMCs cultured with HCoV-229E spike peptides, taken after COVID-19 vaccination. These receptors were obtained from a human donor who received a COVID-19 vaccine.

This clone was observed a handful of times. V gene TRBV28 combines with J gene TRBJ1-5; D unclear. V was cut by 6 bases and J by 4 bases, with 13 bases left in between. The CDR3 consists of 14 residues. The germline V gene has CDR1 MDHEN and CDR2 SYDVKM. As DNA, the CDR3 is TGTGCCAGCAGCCCTCCGATGATAAATCAGCCCCAGCATTTT. Translated, it gives CASSPPMINQPQHF.

The table lists this clone with a few counts. V is TRBV4-1 and J is TRBJ2-1; D is undetermined. Trimming took off 3 bases at V and 9 bases at J, with 12 bases between the two ends. The germline V gene has CDR1 MGHRA and CDR2 YSYEKL. The CDR3 sequence is 13 residues long. CDR3 amino acids: CASSQSRRGEQFF. The CDR3 DNA reads as TGCGCCAGCAGCCAGAGCCGTAGAGGTGAGCAGTTCTTC.

This clone appeared a single time. The chain uses TRBV16 and TRBJ2-6; D is ambiguous. The CDR3 is 15 residues long. The germline V gene encodes CDR1 KGHSY and CDR2 FQNENV. V gave up 0 bases and J gave up 0 bases, with 3 bases separating them. CDR3: CASSQSVSGANVLTF. As DNA, the CDR3 is TGTGCCAGCAGCCAATCCGTCTCTGGGGCCAACGTCCTGACTTTC. Together with reference TRBV16 and TRBJ2-6, the CDR3 gives the full variable domain: GEEVAQTPKHLVRGEGQKAKLYCAPIKGHSYVFWYQQVLKNEFKFLISFQNENVFDETGMPKERFSAKCLPNSPCSLEIQATKLEDSAVYFCASSQSVSGANVLTFGAGSRLTVL.

The rearrangement joins TRBV18 to TRBJ1-5; D is ambiguous. The germline CDR1 and CDR2 sequences are KGHSH and LQKENI. V was clipped by 0 bases and J by 2 bases, with 8 bases between them. The CDR3 totals 15 residues. Here the CDR3 reads CASSPPSDGNQPQHF. CDR3 DNA sequence: TGTGCCAGCTCACCACCATCGGACGGCAATCAGCCCCAGCATTTT.

This sequence joins TRBV2 and TRBJ1-3; TRBD1 might be the D (5 bases). The V gene lost 7 bases and the J gene lost 11 bases, with 24 bases spanning the gap. The CDR3 is 15 amino acids. CDR1 and CDR2 from the germline V gene are SNHLY and FYNNEI. CDR3 DNA: TGTGCCAGCACCCCCAATAGTCCTGTCCAGGGCGCCATATATTTT. Its protein product is CASTPNSPVQGAIYF. Full variable domain (rest looked up from reference TRBV2 and TRBJ1-3): EPEVTQTPSHQVTQMGQEVILRCVPISNHLYFYWYRQILGQKVEFLVSFYNNEISEKSEIFDDQFSVERPDGSNFTLKIRSTKLEDSAMYFCASTPNSPVQGAIYFGEGSWLTVV.

This clone was detected only a few times. The chain links TRBV3-1 (or the pseudogene TRBV3-2) to TRBJ1-1; tentative D call: TRBD1 (6 bases). Trimming shortened V by 0 bases and J by 3 bases, and 11 bases separated the two germline ends. The CDR3 extends over 15 amino acids. CDR1 is LGHDT, CDR2 YNNKEL, per germline (reference sequence). DNA of the CDR3: TGTGCCAGCAGCCAAGATAACGGACAGTACACTGAAGCTTTCTTT. Translated: CASSQDNGQYTEAFF.

This sequence joins TRBV19 and TRBJ1-2; 11 bases fit TRBD1. This CDR3 is built from 14 residues. J gave up 8 bases and V 5 bases, and 7 bases lay outside the gene matches. CDR1 and CDR2 (germline): LNHDA, SQIVND (reference sequence). CDR3 sequence (DNA): TGTGCCAGTAGTGGCACGGGACAGGGGGTGGGCTACACCTTC. Amino acids: CASSGTGQGVGYTF. Using reference TRBV19 and TRBJ1-2 for the parts outside the CDR3, the full variable domain is DGGITQSPKYLFRKEGQNVTLSCEQNLNHDAMYWYRQDPGQGLRLIYYSQIVNDFQKGDIAEGYSVSREKKESFPLTVTSAQKNPTAFYLCASSGTGQGVGYTFGSGTRLTVV.

This sequence joins TRBV6-4 and TRBJ1-5; a possible D gene is TRBD1 (6 bases). There are 13 residues in the CDR3. Germline V gene lookup returns CDR1 MRHNA and CDR2 SNTAGT. Deletions cut 6 bases from V and 6 bases from J, with 12 bases between. The CDR3 DNA reads TGTGCCAGCAGCCAGGGGTTAGGTCAGCCCCAGCATTTT. Its translation is CASSQGLGQPQHF.

The chain links TRBV19 to TRBJ2-4; D ambiguous. V was clipped by 6 bases and J by 0 bases, with 12 bases between them. This CDR3 comprises 15 residues. The germline CDR1 and CDR2 sequences are LNHDA and SQIVND (reference sequence). The DNA for the CDR3 is TGTGCCAGTAGACCCGCCCCAGTAGCCAAAAACATTCAGTACTTC. As protein: CASRPAPVAKNIQYF.

The J gene is TRBJ2-7, the V gene TRBV5-4, with TRBD2 matching 10 bases. From germline, CDR1 is SGHNT and CDR2 YYREEE (reference sequence). The CDR3 consists of 15 residues. J was trimmed by 2 bases and V by 0 bases; bases with no gene match: 2. The CDR3 here is CASSLAGTSAYEQYF. In DNA, the CDR3 is TGTGCCAGCAGCTTGGCCGGGACTAGCGCCTACGAGCAGTACTTC.

The chain couples TRBV30 to TRBJ2-1, with TRBD2 identical over 9 bases. Unmatched junction bases numbered 3, after V lost 2 bases and J lost 4 bases. Germline V gives CDR1 GTSNPN, CDR2 SVGIG (reference sequence). The CDR3 extends over 14 amino acids. CDR3 nucleotide sequence: TGTGCCTGGAGTCGGCGGGGGGGATACAATGAGCAGTTCTTC. Translating it yields CAWSRRGGYNEQFF.

The chain combines TRBV6-5 with TRBJ1-6, with a possible D match to TRBD1 (5 bases). The CDR3 sequence is 13 residues long. Germline V gives CDR1 MNHEY, CDR2 SVGAGI. The V end was cut by 10 bases, the J end by 2 bases, with 9 bases between. The CDR3 nucleotides are TGTGCCAACGGGGGGACCTATAATTCACCCCTCCACTTT. Amino acids: CANGGTYNSPLHF.

The rearrangement links TRBV3-1 (or the pseudogene TRBV3-2) to TRBJ2-5; 9 bases align to TRBD2. Germline trimming cut 3 bases from V and 4 bases from J; bases unmatched to any gene: 12. Germline-derived CDR1 and CDR2 are LGHDT and YNNKEL (reference sequence). The CDR3 has 17 residues. This chain's CDR3 is CASSQYGSGSSLETQYF. CDR3 in DNA: TGTGCCAGCAGCCAGTACGGTAGCGGGAGTTCCCTAGAGACCCAGTACTTC.

The CDR3 region has the DNA TGTGCCATCAGTGACTCCATTACCGGGACTAATCCGTTCTTC. Protein sequence: CAISDSITGTNPFF. The chain couples TRBV10-3 to TRBJ2-1, with 7 bases matching TRBD2. This CDR3 comprises 14 residues. Per germline, CDR1 ENHRY and CDR2 SYGVKD. Losses at the gene ends were 3 bases for V and 15 bases for J; bases not matched to a gene: 14.

The gene calls are TRBV10-3 and TRBJ1-1; D remains unclear. The germline V gene has CDR1 ENHRY and CDR2 SYGVKD. The CDR3 spans 14 residues. Trimming removed 8 bases at V and 4 bases at J, with 17 bases between. The CDR3 coding sequence is TGTGCCATCGGAAACAAGGCCCCGAGCACTGAAGCTTTCTTT. Its translation is CAIGNKAPSTEAFF.

The chain uses TRBV6-5 and TRBJ2-2; TRBD1 matches at 11 bases. The CDR3 spans 14 residues. V lost 7 bases and J lost 4; bases outside the gene matches: 2. Per the germline V gene, CDR1 is MNHEY and CDR2 is SVGAGI. CDR3 DNA sequence: TGTGCCAGCATTGGGACAGGGGGCACCGGGGAGCTGTTTTTT. Protein product: CASIGTGGTGELFF.

V gene TRBV2 combines with J gene TRBJ2-6; D gene uncertain. This CDR3 region has 14 residues. The germline V gene has CDR1 SNHLY and CDR2 FYNNEI. Trimming pared 6 bases from V and 0 bases from J, leaving 6 bases between. The CDR3 region has the DNA TGTGCCAGCAGACTCAGCTCTGGGGCCAACGTCCTGACTTTC. Translation gives CASRLSSGANVLTF.

This chain uses TRBV6-6 with TRBJ2-3; 8 bases map to TRBD2. Germline CDR1 and CDR2: MNHNY and SVGAGI (reference sequence). The CDR3 is 15 amino acids. The trim removed 6 bases at V and 2 bases at J, leaving 7 bases unmatched. The CDR3 region has the DNA TGTGCCAGCAGGGTTAGCGGGGTACCCACAGATACGCAGTATTTT. Its translation: CASRVSGVPTDTQYF.

This clone has more than one count but fewer than ten. As DNA, the CDR3 is TGTGCCAGCAGCCAGCAGGGGGTATCTGAAGCTTTCTTT. This translates into CASSQQGVSEAFF. The chain links TRBV11-2 to TRBJ1-1, with 7 bases that match TRBD1. The CDR3 extends over 13 amino acids. Germline V gene sequence: CDR1 SGHAT, CDR2 FQNNGV. V lost 5 bases and J lost 6; bases outside the gene matches: 6.

The rearrangement uses TRBV10-3 and TRBJ2-7; no clear D. The CDR3 totals 15 residues. Trimming removed 6 bases from V and 3 bases from J, with 18 bases in between. The germline V gene encodes CDR1 ENHRY and CDR2 SYGVKD. CDR3 amino acids: CAIRPAAAVFYEQYF. The CDR3 region has the DNA TGTGCCATCAGGCCGGCGGCAGCTGTTTTCTACGAGCAGTACTTC.

The sample holds a few counts of this clone. The chain combines TRBV7-9 with TRBJ1-5, with D possibly TRBD1 on 6 matching bases. Trimming cost V 8 bases and J 3 bases, with 14 bases left between them. The CDR3 contains 14 residues. CDR1 is SEHNR, CDR2 FQNEAQ, per germline (reference sequence). The CDR3 sequence is CASGLQGDNQPQHF. CDR3 nucleotides: TGTGCCAGCGGGTTACAGGGAGACAATCAGCCCCAGCATTTT.

The chain carries TRBV2 and TRBJ2-2; D is unresolved. This CDR3 is 10 amino acids long. CDR1 and CDR2 from the germline V gene are SNHLY and FYNNEI. The ends were cut back, 10 bases at V and 5 bases at J, with 5 bases in the middle. The CDR3 is CAKVTGELFF. The CDR3, as DNA: TGTGCCAAAGTAACCGGGGAGCTGTTTTTT.

This clone showed up just a few times. This sequence joins TRBV7-2 and TRBJ1-5; D remains ambiguous. Per the germline V gene, CDR1 is SGHTA and CDR2 is FQGNSA. Trimming stripped 5 bases from V and 0 bases from J, with 8 bases between. The CDR3 spans 14 residues. CDR3 protein: CASSPVSSNQPQHF. CDR3 in DNA: TGTGCCAGCAGCCCCGTATCTAGCAATCAGCCCCAGCATTTT.

V is TRBV7-6 and J is TRBJ1-3, with D perhaps TRBD1 (5 bases). The CDR3 extends over 17 amino acids. Trimming took off 2 bases at V and 3 bases at J, with 17 bases between the two ends. Germline CDR1 SGHVS, CDR2 FNYEAQ. This chain's CDR3 is CASSLSYRQIDGNTIYF. CDR3 nucleotides: TGTGCCAGCAGCTTATCATACAGGCAGATAGATGGAAACACCATATATTTT. The full variable domain, its missing parts supplied by reference TRBV7-6 and TRBJ1-3, is GAGVSQSPRYKVTKRGQDVALRCDPISGHVSLYWYRQALGQGPEFLTYFNYEAQQDKSGLPNDRFSAERPEGSISTLTIQRTEQRDSAMYRCASSLSYRQIDGNTIYFGEGSWLTVV.

The chain employs TRBV3-1 (or the pseudogene TRBV3-2) and TRBJ2-7; D is possibly TRBD2 (6 bases). Per the germline V gene, CDR1 is LGHDT and CDR2 is YNNKEL (reference sequence). The CDR3 has 15 residues. The V end was cut by 2 bases, the J end by 1 base, with 12 bases between. CDR3 coding DNA: TGTGCCAGCAGCCAACTCGGGGGTGGATCCTACGAGCAGTACTTC. Protein: CASSQLGGGSYEQYF.

V is TRBV18 and J is TRBJ1-6; no definite D call. V was trimmed by 1 base and J by 10 bases, leaving 11 bases between them. CDR3 size: 14 residues. Looked up from germline, CDR1 is KGHSH and CDR2 is LQKENI. The DNA of the CDR3 is TGTGCCAGCTCACCACAGAGGGTAGAGTCACCCCTCCACTTT. It yields the protein CASSPQRVESPLHF. Filled out from reference TRBV18 and TRBJ1-6, the complete variable domain reads NAGVMQNPRHLVRRRGQEARLRCSPMKGHSHVYWYRQLPEEGLKFMVYLQKENIIDESGMPKERFSAEFPKEGPSILRIQQVVRGDSAAYFCASSPQRVESPLHFGNGTRLTVT.

V is TRBV6-4 and J is TRBJ2-1, with 11 bases identical to TRBD2. Germline V gives CDR1 MRHNA, CDR2 SNTAGT. The CDR3 has 15 residues. Trimming removed 2 bases from V and 3 bases from J; junction bases left unmatched: 0. The CDR3 loop reads CASSDTSGGYNEQFF. The CDR3 nucleotides read TGTGCCAGCAGTGACACTAGCGGGGGCTACAATGAGCAGTTCTTC.

This clone has just a few counts. V gene TRBV6-5 combines with J gene TRBJ1-6; a weak D match, TRBD1 (5 bases). The V and J ends lost 1 base and 7 bases respectively, with 14 bases between them. Per germline, CDR1 MNHEY and CDR2 SVGAGI. The length of the CDR3 is 16 residues. DNA for the CDR3: TGTGCCAGCAGTTACTTTGGGGGGATTGGGAATTCACCCCTCCACTTT. It yields the protein CASSYFGGIGNSPLHF.

The CDR3: CASSGDRGIEAFF. The CDR3 DNA reads as TGTGCCAGCAGTGGAGACAGGGGGATTGAAGCTTTCTTT. The chain links TRBV2 to TRBJ1-1; 9 nucleotides agree with TRBD1. The germline CDR1 and CDR2 sequences are SNHLY and FYNNEI. V lost 4 bases and J lost 7; bases outside the gene matches: 4. The CDR3 has 13 amino acids.

This clone was seen a handful of times. This chain connects TRBV7-9 to TRBJ2-1; either TRBD1 or TRBD2 may supply D (5 bases each). CDR3 length: 16 residues. Trimming cost V 5 bases and J 4 bases, with 18 bases left between them. Germline CDR1 is SEHNR and CDR2 is FQNEAQ (reference sequence). The CDR3 protein is CASSARQGRFYNEQFF. In nucleotides, the CDR3 is TGTGCCAGCAGCGCCCGCCAGGGACGTTTTTACAATGAGCAGTTCTTC.